The source of this T cell receptor (beta chain) is a study of blood T cell repertoires in COVID-19 (dated by TCRdb to about 2020). Background on the whole study: Samples covering the acute and convalescent phases of COVID-19 were provided by collaborators in the United States, Italy and Spain. The prospective study material was composed of cDNA or gDNA derived from T cells, B-cell-depleted T cells, or PBMCs. The dataset comprised deeply sampled blood TCRbeta repertoires from subjects exposed to, actively infected with, or recovered from COVID-19. The repertoires were made available in a free public database intended to serve as a resource for research on the immune response to SARS-CoV-2. Samples came from the ongoing ImmuneRACE study (first 160 participants) plus 1,254 subjects from 6 global collaborators. The sample metadata nearly always contained a de-identified subject ID, COVID-19 status, age in years and sex. Where available, HLA class I and class II types were obtained from metadata supplied by the sample provider rather than from assay-based typing.

As to this clone: The antigen it recognizes is unknown. No qualities accompany the bases; no much larger clone lies one base away.

At one collaborating source in Seattle, patients were enrolled during active infection and were followed longitudinally through the course of disease. The collaborating institutions used their own protocols to collect whole blood in K2EDTA tubes. For TCRbeta analysis, collaborators shipped samples as frozen whole blood, isolated PBMCs, or DNA extracted from either of those sample types. TCRbeta CDR3 regions were amplified from genomic DNA by means of the immunoSEQ Assay, a bias-controlled multiplex PCR. The original pipeline was this. The number of nucleated cells in each sample was estimated by amplification of reference gene primers within the assay. To quantify the absolute abundance of each unique TCRbeta CDR3 rearrangement, sequence reads were collapsed and filtered. Productive Simpson clonality was computed per sample as the square root of Simpson's diversity index over productive rearrangements. TCRdb limited this immuneACCESS table to in-frame rearrangements with V and J called. A share of clones is missing; checked studies link under half to unresolved V genes, and the rest is unexplained. That table is the source of V, J and clone size, and D and trimming were worked out from the DNA. The sample data list about 170,000 clones, and about 80% of these were observed just once. The top ten clonotypes cover under 9% of the sample.

From the cysteine up to the phenylalanine, the CDR3 has a length of 14 residues. The read is trimmed to its CDR3 DNA, 42 bases read in frame from base 1. Via the germline V gene (reference sequence), CDR1 is GTSNPN and CDR2 SVGIG. Trimming removed 4 bases from V and 0 bases from J, leaving 12 bases between the germline ends. The full study reports these points: Clinical and demographic metadata were provided uncurated, with the amount varying by source and participant.

This receptor was identified in a woman in her thirties or forties with COVID-19, enrolled during active disease. The sequence links TRBV30 to TRBJ1-2, with the D gene not confidently named. Input material: peripheral blood. CDR3 reads: CAWTVALANYGYTF. The sequenced DNA: TGTGCCTGGACGGTCGCTTTAGCTAACTATGGCTACACCTTC.